This T cell receptor beta chain appears in the sequencing data of a study of shared clonotypes between healthy human individuals (TCRdb year 2020). At the level of the whole study: The cohort comprised a couple of women and three men aged 18 to 49 years. For each donor, CD4 naive and CD4 memory were each given three plates, CD8 naive was given two plates, and CD8 memory was given one plate. The study deeply sequenced blood TCR repertoires of about 5 healthy adults to estimate repertoire size and the extent of clonotype sharing between individuals. To increase sequencing depth and limit assay-specific biases, different laboratories used diverse techniques to prepare libraries and sequence TCR repertoires. Leukapheresis yielded between about 0.85 and 10 billion PBMCs per donor.

On this clone: Its antigen target is currently unknown. Base qualities were left out, and no much larger clone turns up one base away.

The research as a whole found: Sampling was restricted to blood, and TCR repertoires in tissue are likely to differ from TCR repertoires in blood. The genetic and exposure-history diversity represented was limited by the small number of donors. Incomplete sequencing was indicated by rarefaction of sorted-subset datasets, despite the large sequencing depth. Based on pairwise subsampling, the degree of clonotype sharing among donors was expected to be affected by sequencing depth. Clonotypes shared by all four sorted-subset donors showed higher generation probabilities than non-shared clonotypes. When four donors were compared, the shared fraction of clonotypes was roughly 4.8% for naive CD4, around 3.5% for naive CD8, about 2.4% for memory CD4, and roughly 0.4% for memory CD8. Estimated clonotype richness was generally larger for naive than for memory subsets.

Donors were healthy HIV-negative adults with no recently reported acute infections or vaccinations. All donors were Caucasian adults living in Nashville, Tennessee, USA. CD4+ T cells were enriched by magnetic negative selection; naive cells were then positively selected on CD45RA, and the negative fraction formed the memory subset. Blood was obtained by leukapheresis, after which PBMCs were separated by Ficoll-Histopaque density gradient centrifugation and cryopreserved in liquid nitrogen vapor phase. Analytical flow cytometry was used to check the purity and quantity of every magnetically sorted T cell population. Genomic DNA was isolated from every sorted fraction and measured by UV absorbance on a Nanodrop 2000c. TCR CDR3 regions were amplified from genomic DNA by multiplex PCR using the deep immunoSEQ assay. Genomic DNA extracted from each cell subset was distributed evenly over all wells of several immunoSEQ 96-well plates, and each plate served as one replicate. For sorted subsets, 150 to 200 ng genomic DNA, equal to about 30,000 T cell genomes, was loaded into each replicate PCR. Purified libraries were measured with a Qubit 3.0 fluorometer, size-checked on a Bioanalyzer 2100, and measured again with the KAPA Library Quantification kit. A separate single-read 150-cycle Illumina NextSeq 550 flow cell was used to sequence each immunoSEQ 96-well plate. The paper's processing steps were these. Because the immunoSEQ output held only junctional sequences and lacked quality scores, the filtering could not match the filtering applied to full-length reads. To assign V/J genes and CDR3, sequences were annotated using PyIR, a Python wrapper for IgBLAST v1.9, with IMGT germline references. Reads were filtered out if the reads had weak V/J assignments (E-value above 1e-6), no CDR3, stop codons, out-of-frame junctions, or ambiguous translated residues. V3J clonotypes were defined as sequences sharing the same inferred V gene, J gene, and CDR3 amino acid sequence. Percentage overlap between repertoires was computed as shared unique clonotypes divided by the size of the smaller repertoire. RTK rarefaction, the Chao1 estimator, and Recon v2.1 estimates of unobserved clonotypes were used to assess repertoire richness. Generation probabilities for all TCRbeta clonotypes obtained by the gDNA method from several donors were computed using OLGA. The clones in this table, taken by TCRdb from immuneACCESS, are in-frame only. Not every clone is retained; where verified, under half of the shortfall comes from an unresolved V gene, and the cause of the rest is unknown. V, J and clone size are those of that table, while D and trimming were read from the DNA. In all, the sample holds about 2.3 million clones, and 85% to 95% of those were seen once. In total, the top ten clones hold 0.35% to 0.45% of the sample.

The V end loses 2 bases and the J end loses 6 bases, and a stretch of 10 bases separates them. The CDR3, from cysteine to phenylalanine, totals 13 residues. Left in the record is the CDR3 DNA by itself, 39 bases read in frame from the first base. CDR1 and CDR2 are read off the germline V gene as SGHRS and YFSETQ. The chain is made from TRBV5-1 and TRBJ2-3, with TRBD1 perhaps the D gene, on 6 matching bases. The source of this sequence is a man aged 18 to 30 in good health. Some clones in this sample may be carry-over from other donors' samples. Sequenced: naive CD4+ T cells from PBMCs. The label giving this sample's cell subset or site can be read as: CD45RA+ positively selected. CDR3 region: CASSLGGLDTQYF. The DNA sequence reads TGCGCCAGCAGCTTAGGGGGTTTGGATACGCAGTATTTT. This CDR3, with the reference TRBV5-1 and TRBJ2-3 proteins standing in past its ends, gives the full variable domain KAGVTQTPRYLIKTRGQQVTLSCSPISGHRSVSWYQQTPGQGLQFLFEYFSETQRNKGNFPGRFSGRQFSNSRSEMNVSTLELGDSALYLCASSLGGLDTQYFGPGTRLTVL.